The table lists the clone carrying this T cell receptor beta chain with a count of one. Antigen unknown. This entry is derived from a study of shared clonotypes between healthy human individuals. Overall study: Sampling drew on donors who were a couple of women and a few men aged 18 to 49.

Study results and caveats: There were few donors, and this limited the genetic and exposure-history diversity represented.

Trimming removed 6 bases from V and 0 bases from J, with 17 bases in between. The CDR3 is made up of 16 amino acids. Germline V gene data show CDR1 as MNHNY and CDR2 as SVGAGI (reference sequence). Assay execution took place at the deep level. About 30,000 T cell genomes (around 200 ng DNA) went into each sorted-subset replicate. Method: immunoSEQ multiplex PCR; TCRdb's copy keeps in-frame clones and lacks some. The table lists millions of clones, 95% of them singletons, with 0.13% in the top ten. The receptor was derived from a man aged 18 to 30 in good health. This chain links TRBV6-6 with TRBJ1-2; D unresolved. The sequencing sample was made of naive CD4+ T cells sorted from blood. Subset noted: CD45RA+ positively selected. The CDR3 protein is CASSHPQAQANYGYTF. DNA for the CDR3: TGTGCCAGCAGCCACCCCCAGGCTCAAGCTAACTATGGCTACACCTTC.